Listed below are T cell receptor beta chains from one sample, sequenced in a study of blood T cells in healthy people across ages. TCRdb passed the 5' RACE reads through MiXCR, listing each CDR3 protein once. The table shows around 650,000 distinct CDR3 sequences, with 40% to 50% occurring only once. Material for sequencing was blood. The receptors were sampled from an elderly man in good health. Each CDR3 is given with its conserved first and last residue. The order of the fields is J gene, D gene, clone size, CDR3 length, V gene, CDR3 protein, CDR3 DNA. The D gene is left open where the match is weak. Size is stated for part of the rows, as once, few or many counts, or as a class when the clone is expanded.

j_call: TRBJ2-2; d_call: .; clone_size: .; cdr3_length: 16; v_call: TRBV5-4; cdr3_aa: CASSSIRGRLAGELFF; cdr3_nt: TGTGCCAGCAGTTCAATCAGGGGGAGACTAGCCGGGGAGCTGTTTTTT
j_call: TRBJ2-7; d_call: TRBD1; clone_size: .; cdr3_length: 13; v_call: TRBV28; cdr3_aa: CASSDRVPYEQYF; cdr3_nt: TGTGCCAGCAGTGACAGGGTGCCCTACGAGCAGTACTTC
j_call: TRBJ2-5; d_call: TRBD2; clone_size: .; cdr3_length: 17; v_call: TRBV12-5; cdr3_aa: CASGPRWAGGIQETQYF; cdr3_nt: TGTGCTAGTGGTCCCCGGTGGGCGGGGGGGATTCAAGAGACCCAGTACTTC
j_call: TRBJ2-5; d_call: .; clone_size: .; cdr3_length: 11; v_call: TRBV9; cdr3_aa: CASSVGQTQYF; cdr3_nt: TGTGCCAGCAGCGTAGGACAGACCCAGTACTTC
j_call: TRBJ2-1; d_call: TRBD1; clone_size: .; cdr3_length: 10; v_call: TRBV20-1; cdr3_aa: CSARESGGFF; cdr3_nt: TGCAGTGCTAGAGAGTCAGGGGGGTTCTTC
j_call: TRBJ2-3; d_call: TRBD2; clone_size: few; cdr3_length: 15; v_call: TRBV12-3/TRBV12-4; cdr3_aa: CASSLVAGGIDTQYF; cdr3_nt: TGTGCCAGCAGTTTAGTAGCGGGGGGCATAGATACGCAGTATTTT
j_call: TRBJ1-2; d_call: .; clone_size: .; cdr3_length: 16; v_call: TRBV10-3; cdr3_aa: CAISVDTGPGRNGYTF; cdr3_nt: TGTGCCATCAGTGTAGATACAGGGCCGGGGAGAAATGGCTACACCTTC
j_call: TRBJ2-1; d_call: .; clone_size: few; cdr3_length: 16; v_call: TRBV6-2/TRBV6-3; cdr3_aa: CASSYHSASSYNEQFF; cdr3_nt: TGTGCCAGCAGTTATCATAGCGCGAGCTCCTACAATGAGCAGTTCTTC
j_call: TRBJ2-3; d_call: .; clone_size: few; cdr3_length: 13; v_call: TRBV6-2/TRBV6-3; cdr3_aa: CASSYSDVNTQYF; cdr3_nt: TGTGCCAGCAGTTACTCGGACGTGAATACGCAGTATTTT
j_call: TRBJ1-2; d_call: .; clone_size: once; cdr3_length: 14; v_call: TRBV27; cdr3_aa: CASSLATVVGGYTF; cdr3_nt: TGTGCCAGCAGTTTAGCCACAGTGGTGGGGGGCTACACCTTC
j_call: TRBJ2-3; d_call: TRBD2; clone_size: .; cdr3_length: 16; v_call: TRBV7-2; cdr3_aa: CASSLAARGVTDTQYF; cdr3_nt: TGTGCCAGCAGCTTAGCAGCGCGGGGGGTCACAGATACGCAGTATTTT
j_call: TRBJ2-1; d_call: .; clone_size: many; cdr3_length: 15; v_call: TRBV20-1; cdr3_aa: CSARGGPNTYNEQFF; cdr3_nt: TGCAGTGCTAGAGGGGGACCAAACACCTACAATGAGCAGTTCTTC
j_call: TRBJ2-1; d_call: TRBD2; clone_size: .; cdr3_length: 16; v_call: TRBV7-9; cdr3_aa: CASSLLLAGYYNEQFF; cdr3_nt: TGTGCCAGCAGCTTATTACTAGCGGGGTACTACAATGAGCAGTTCTTC
j_call: TRBJ2-7; d_call: TRBD2; clone_size: few; cdr3_length: 13; v_call: TRBV5-1; cdr3_aa: CASSLKRDYEQYF; cdr3_nt: TGCGCCAGCAGCTTAAAGCGGGACTACGAGCAGTACTTC
j_call: TRBJ2-5; d_call: .; clone_size: .; cdr3_length: 16; v_call: TRBV5-1; cdr3_aa: CASSLGSRAGDETQYF; cdr3_nt: TGCGCCAGCAGCTTGGGGTCCCGAGCCGGGGACGAGACCCAGTACTTC
j_call: TRBJ1-3; d_call: .; clone_size: .; cdr3_length: 15; v_call: TRBV9; cdr3_aa: CASSWDGSSGNTIYF; cdr3_nt: TGTGCCAGCAGCTGGGACGGGAGCTCTGGAAACACCATATATTTT
j_call: TRBJ2-7; d_call: .; clone_size: few; cdr3_length: 15; v_call: TRBV28; cdr3_aa: CASSLGRTPSYEQYF; cdr3_nt: TGTGCCAGCAGTTTGGGTAGGACACCCTCCTACGAGCAGTACTTC
j_call: TRBJ2-5; d_call: .; clone_size: .; cdr3_length: 14; v_call: TRBV6-6; cdr3_aa: CASSYRGGAETQYF; cdr3_nt: TGTGCCAGCAGTTACAGAGGGGGGGCGGAGACCCAGTACTTC
j_call: TRBJ2-7; d_call: TRBD2; clone_size: few; cdr3_length: 15; v_call: TRBV28; cdr3_aa: CASSLRLAGDSEQYF; cdr3_nt: TGTGCCAGCAGTTTAAGACTAGCGGGAGACAGCGAGCAGTACTTC
j_call: TRBJ2-5; d_call: TRBD1; clone_size: .; cdr3_length: 15; v_call: TRBV6-2/TRBV6-3; cdr3_aa: CASSSLGQGLETQYF; cdr3_nt: TGTGCCAGCAGTTCCCTTGGACAGGGTTTAGAGACCCAGTACTTC
j_call: TRBJ2-7; d_call: .; clone_size: .; cdr3_length: 18; v_call: TRBV11-2; cdr3_aa: CASSPGGGRGLFSYEQYF; cdr3_nt: TGTGCCAGCAGCCCTGGGGGAGGGCGGGGGCTCTTCTCCTACGAGCAGTACTTC
j_call: TRBJ2-1; d_call: TRBD2; clone_size: .; cdr3_length: 15; v_call: TRBV10-3; cdr3_aa: CAISESTSGYNEQFF; cdr3_nt: TGTGCCATCAGTGAGTCTACTAGCGGTTACAATGAGCAGTTCTTC
j_call: TRBJ1-6; d_call: .; clone_size: .; cdr3_length: 16; v_call: TRBV4-2; cdr3_aa: CASSQYFTGGDSPLHF; cdr3_nt: TGTGCCAGCAGCCAGTATTTTACTGGAGGGGATTCACCCCTCCACTTT
j_call: TRBJ2-1; d_call: .; clone_size: many; cdr3_length: 16; v_call: TRBV27; cdr3_aa: CASSPERAISYNEQFF; cdr3_nt: TGTGCCAGCAGCCCTGAGAGGGCTATCTCCTACAATGAGCAGTTCTTC
j_call: TRBJ1-2; d_call: TRBD1; clone_size: many; cdr3_length: 16; v_call: TRBV25-1; cdr3_aa: CATSTGTGGFSYGYTF; cdr3_nt: TGTGCCACCTCGACCGGGACAGGGGGATTCTCCTATGGCTACACCTTC
j_call: TRBJ1-2; d_call: .; clone_size: few; cdr3_length: 12; v_call: TRBV28; cdr3_aa: CASSTVGYGYTF; cdr3_nt: TGTGCCAGCAGTACAGTTGGCTATGGCTACACCTTC
j_call: TRBJ2-7; d_call: .; clone_size: .; cdr3_length: 16; v_call: TRBV6-2/TRBV6-3; cdr3_aa: CASSSFTTLLQPEQYF; cdr3_nt: TGTGCCAGCAGTTCATTCACGACCCTCCTCCAGCCCGAGCAGTACTTC
j_call: TRBJ1-1; d_call: .; clone_size: .; cdr3_length: 17; v_call: TRBV20-1; cdr3_aa: CSARDARVMSSNTEAFF; cdr3_nt: TGCAGTGCTAGAGATGCCAGGGTAATGTCTTCTAACACTGAAGCTTTCTTT
j_call: TRBJ2-3; d_call: TRBD1; clone_size: .; cdr3_length: 17; v_call: TRBV7-2; cdr3_aa: CASSRRQGGLSTDTQYF; cdr3_nt: TGTGCCAGCAGCCGCCGACAGGGCGGTCTTAGCACAGATACGCAGTATTTT
j_call: TRBJ2-7; d_call: TRBD2; clone_size: .; cdr3_length: 15; v_call: TRBV7-2; cdr3_aa: CASSLAVSGAYEQYF; cdr3_nt: TGTGCCAGCAGCTTAGCGGTTAGCGGGGCCTACGAGCAGTACTTC
j_call: TRBJ2-3; d_call: .; clone_size: .; cdr3_length: 15; v_call: TRBV6-2/TRBV6-3; cdr3_aa: CASSYGAISTDTQYF; cdr3_nt: TGTGCCAGCAGTTACGGTGCGATAAGCACAGATACGCAGTATTTT
j_call: TRBJ1-5; d_call: .; clone_size: .; cdr3_length: 14; v_call: TRBV29-1; cdr3_aa: CSVRGGAGNQPQHF; cdr3_nt: TGCAGCGTTAGGGGGGGGGCAGGCAATCAGCCCCAGCATTTT